Below, 20 T cell receptor beta chains from the same sample are listed, as sequenced in a study of glioma-infiltrating T cells. The iRepertoire nested amplicon-rescue multiplex PCR amplified TCR alpha and beta CDR3s from RNA. TCRdb reprocessed the multiplex PCR reads via MiXCR and lists one record per CDR3 protein. The data hold a few hundred thousand distinct CDR3 sequences, with roughly two fifths observed a single time. Material: glioma tissue, nonneoplastic brain tissue, or PBMCs (not recorded which). Receptors were obtained from a human donor with low-grade glioma or glioblastoma, undergoing nonglioma brain surgery, or in good health (not recorded which).

This clonotype came up once. A single base separates this from a much larger clone, so it may be a read error. This chain links TRBV15 with TRBJ2-2; no clear D gene. Trimming cost V 0 bases and J 10 bases, with 9 bases left between them. The CDR3 length is 13 residues. The germline CDR1 and CDR2 sequences are LNHNV and YYDKDF (reference sequence). The CDR3 loop is CATSRDSLVELFF. In nucleotides, the CDR3 is TGTGCCACCAGCAGAGATTCCCTAGTGGAGCTGTTTTTT. Supplemented by reference TRBV15 and TRBJ2-2, the full variable domain reads DAMVIQNPRYQVTQFGKPVTLSCSQTLNHNVMYWYQQKSSQAPKLLFHYYDKDFNNEADTPDNFQSRRPNTSFCFLDIRSPGLGDTAMYLCATSRDSLVELFFGEGSRLTVL.

This chain uses TRBV20-1 with TRBJ1-2, with unresolved D. Trimming took 6 bases from V and 11 from J, leaving 10 bases between them. The CDR3 is 9 residues long. Germline CDR1 is DFQATT and CDR2 is SNEGSKA (reference sequence). CDR3 DNA: TGCAGTGCCAATATCGTGTACACCTTC. Translated, it gives CSANIVYTF.

This clonotype was detected ten times or more. This chain connects TRBV28 to TRBJ1-5; a weak D match, TRBD1 (5 bases). Germline assignment: CDR1 MDHEN and CDR2 SYDVKM. The V end lost 3 bases, the J end lost 4 bases, and 13 bases lay between the germline ends. The CDR3 runs to 15 residues. CDR3 in DNA: TGTGCCAGCAGTTTGGACCCGGCAGGGAATCAGCCCCAGCATTTT. Translated: CASSLDPAGNQPQHF.

The chain couples TRBV2 to TRBJ2-2, with TRBD1 as a possible D gene (6 bases). Trimming took off 0 bases at V and 0 bases at J, with 8 bases between the two ends. The V gene's germline CDR1 is SNHLY and CDR2 FYNNEI. The CDR3 spans 16 residues. CDR3 region: CASSEATGPNTGELFF. Here the CDR3 DNA reads TGTGCCAGCAGTGAAGCAACAGGGCCGAACACCGGGGAGCTGTTTTTT.

The rearrangement links TRBV20-1 to TRBJ1-5, with unresolved D. Per the germline V gene, CDR1 is DFQATT and CDR2 is SNEGSKA (reference sequence). The CDR3 loop spans 12 amino acids. V was pared by 0 bases and J by 6 bases, with 6 bases between. The CDR3 nucleotides read TGCAGTGCTAGAGATTCGGCTCAGCCCCAGCATTTT. The encoded protein is CSARDSAQPQHF.

Concerning this clonotype: Just one base apart from a much larger clone, this may be a read error. The chain joins TRBV7-8 to TRBJ2-3; TRBD1 matches at 7 bases. The CDR3 is 16 residues long. The germline gives CDR1 SGHVS, CDR2 FQNEAQ. CDR3 nucleotides: TGTGCCAGCAGCTTAGCGGGGACAGCTAGCACAGATAAGCAGTATTTT. As protein: CASSLAGTASTDKQYF.

Notes on this clonotype: At one of its ends the junction is not consistent with the germline gene, which may arise from a read error. V is TRBV28 and J is TRBJ2-5; the match to TRBD1 covers 7 bases. CDR3 length equals 15 residues. Germline V CDR1 and CDR2: MDHEN, SYDVKM. The CDR3 DNA is TGTGCCAGCAACGCCGTGGGGACAGCTCAAGGGACCCAGTACTTC. Translating gives CASNAVGTAQGTQYF. The full variable domain, rest sourced from reference TRBV28 and TRBJ2-5, is DVKVTQSSRYLVKRTGEKVFLECVQDMDHENMFWYRQDPGLGLRLIYFSYDVKMKEKGDIPEGYSVSREKKERFSLILESASTNQTSMYLCASNAVGTAQGTQYFGPGTRLLVL.

Note on this clonotype: One end of the junction does not line up with germline, which may come from a read error. This chain connects TRBV4-1 to TRBJ1-2; 8 nucleotides agree with TRBD1. The CDR3 is made up of 15 amino acids. Per the germline V gene, CDR1 is MGHRA and CDR2 is YSYEKL. Written as DNA, the CDR3 is TGCGCCAGCAGCCAAGATTATCCAGGGGGCTATGGCTACAACTTC. This codes for CASSQDYPGGYGYNF.

The rearrangement uses TRBV27 and TRBJ1-3; D perhaps matches TRBD1 (5 bases). V was cut by 7 bases and J by 8 bases, with 15 bases left in between. Germline loops: CDR1 MNHEY, CDR2 SMNVEV (reference sequence). The CDR3 loop spans 13 amino acids. The CDR3, as DNA: TGTGCCAGCAACGTACGAGGGGCGGACACCATATATTTT. This translates into CASNVRGADTIYF.

This chain links TRBV7-9 with TRBJ1-1, with a possible D match to TRBD1 (5 bases). This CDR3 is built from 14 residues. Trimming pared 1 base from V and 7 bases from J, leaving 13 bases between. Germline V gives CDR1 SEHNR, CDR2 FQNEAQ (reference sequence). CDR3: CASSLVGTDLEAFF. CDR3 DNA: TGTGCCAGCAGCTTAGTAGGGACGGATCTTGAAGCTTTCTTT.

This clonotype was detected ten times or more. This chain uses TRBV20-1 with TRBJ2-4; D could derive from TRBD1 or TRBD2 (5 bases each). Germline CDR1 and CDR2: DFQATT and SNEGSKA (reference sequence). The ends were cut back, 6 bases at V and 3 bases at J, with 15 bases in the middle. The CDR3 loop spans 14 amino acids. Written as DNA, the CDR3 is TGCAGTGCCGCCGAAGGGACGGGCAAAAACATTCAGTACTTC. Protein sequence: CSAAEGTGKNIQYF.

About this clonotype: Given a much more abundant clone one base away, this may be a read error. The V gene is TRBV20-1, the J gene TRBJ1-5, with D tentatively TRBD1 (6 bases). The CDR3 is 14 amino acids. Germline V gene lookup returns CDR1 DFQATT and CDR2 SNEGSKA (reference sequence). The CDR3: CSPRDLLGDTVSHF. In nucleotides, the CDR3 is TGCAGTCCTAGAGATCTATTAGGGGACACCGTATCACATTTT.

This clonotype was observed at least ten times. The J gene is TRBJ1-1, the V gene TRBV25-1; D is perhaps TRBD1 (6 bases). Germline V gene lookup returns CDR1 MGHDK and CDR2 SYGVNS. The V gene lost 1 base and the J gene lost 1 base, with 10 bases spanning the gap. The CDR3 consists of 15 residues. The CDR3 is CASSELYRENTEAFF. DNA of the CDR3: TGTGCCAGCAGTGAATTATACAGGGAGAACACTGAAGCTTTCTTT.

There are a few counts of this clonotype. The J gene is TRBJ1-1, the V gene TRBV19, with D tentatively TRBD1 (6 bases). CDR1 and CDR2 from the germline V gene are LNHDA and SQIVND (reference sequence). This CDR3 spans 14 amino acids. Trimming took 6 bases from V and 4 from J, leaving 15 bases between them. CDR3 coding DNA: TGTGCCAGTAGCCGACAGGACGCAGGCACTGAAGCTTTCTTT. This translates into CASSRQDAGTEAFF.

By sample share, this clonotype is medium-sized. V gene TRBV27 combines with J gene TRBJ1-5; no clear D gene. The CDR3 consists of 17 residues. Looked up from germline, CDR1 is MNHEY and CDR2 is SMNVEV (reference sequence). V shed 0 bases and J shed 4 bases, with 16 bases lying between them. The CDR3 protein is CASSLSVTTSQNQPQHF. In DNA form, the CDR3 reads TGTGCCAGCAGTTTATCGGTGACAACATCACAAAATCAGCCCCAGCATTTT.

The chain combines TRBV6-6 with TRBJ2-7; 11 bases match TRBD2. J was trimmed by 1 base and V by 0 bases; bases with no gene match: 11. CDR1 and CDR2 from the germline V gene are MNHNY and SVGAGI (reference sequence). CDR3 length: 19 residues. CDR3 coding DNA: TGTGCCAGCAGTTACTCGTCTCCGGGACTAGCGGTGGGATCCTACGAGCAGTACTTC. The encoded protein is CASSYSSPGLAVGSYEQYF.

This clonotype has a count of ten or more. J is TRBJ2-7 and V is TRBV4-3; 7 nucleotides match TRBD2. CDR3 length equals 14 residues. The germline V gene has CDR1 LGHNA and CDR2 YSLEER. Trimming took 0 bases from V and 5 from J; bases not matched to a gene: 4. The CDR3 protein is CASSQDPTSDEQYF. Written as DNA, the CDR3 is TGCGCCAGCAGCCAAGATCCCACTAGCGACGAGCAGTACTTC.

The count of this clonotype is one. This chain links TRBV27 with TRBJ2-7; D uncertain. CDR1 and CDR2 from the germline V gene are MNHEY and SMNVEV (reference sequence). The CDR3 has 11 residues. V lost 4 bases and J lost 3, with 4 bases in between. The CDR3 sequence is CASSSCYEQYF. The CDR3 DNA reads TGTGCCAGCAGTTCATGCTACGAGCAGTACTTC.

The genes are TRBV2 and TRBJ1-1, with 7 nucleotides matching TRBD1. V trimming: 7 bases; J trimming: 1 base; junction bases outside the gene matches: 6. The germline V gene encodes CDR1 SNHLY and CDR2 FYNNEI. This CDR3 is built from 14 residues. CDR3 nucleotides: TGTGCCAGCACCCAGACAGGGCCGAACACTGAAGCTTTCTTT. It translates to CASTQTGPNTEAFF.

This clonotype was detected many times. The chain joins TRBV6-2 or TRBV6-3 to TRBJ2-3; 10 bases match TRBD2. The length of the CDR3 is 14 residues. CDR1 and CDR2 (germline): MNHEY, SVGEGT. V shed 8 bases and J 4 bases; nucleotides not matched to a gene: 6. CDR3 sequence reads: CASWASGSSDTQYF. The CDR3 coding sequence is TGTGCCAGCTGGGCTAGCGGGAGTTCAGATACGCAGTATTTT.